The following is a T cell receptor (beta chain) sequence with its context. It has no known antigen specificity. No base qualities exist here, and no much larger clone lies one base off it. The germline V gene supplies CDR1 MDHEN and CDR2 SYDVKM. The CDR3 contains 15 residues, cysteine and phenylalanine counted. The retained sequence is limited to the CDR3, 45 bases, with the frame set at the first base. V sheds 2 bases and J sheds 0 bases, leaving 8 bases between their ends. The immunoSEQ Assay, a bias-controlled multiplex PCR, was used to amplify TCRbeta CDR3 regions from genomic DNA. The study's own analysis went as follows. Nucleated cell counts per sample were estimated from amplification of reference gene primers within the assay. To quantify the absolute abundance of each unique TCRbeta CDR3 rearrangement, sequence reads were collapsed and filtered. Productive Simpson clonality was computed per sample as the square root of Simpson's diversity index over productive rearrangements. In TCRdb, the immuneACCESS table is reduced to in-frame sequences with V and J assigned. These tables do not hold every clone; where another copy was compared, an unresolved V gene accounts for under half, and the others remain unexplained. The DNA gave D and trimming, while V, J and clone size come from that table. The sample records 150,000 or so clones, 87% of which are singletons. Of the sample, approximately 10% is held by the ten largest clones.

One collaborating source in Seattle enrolled patients during active infection and followed them longitudinally through the course of disease. The collaborating institutions used their own protocols to collect whole blood in K2EDTA tubes. For TCRbeta analysis, collaborators shipped samples in one of three forms: frozen whole blood, isolated PBMCs, or DNA extracted from either of those sample types. These data are taken from a study of blood T cell repertoires in COVID-19 (dated by TCRdb to about 2020). Broadly, across the study: Samples covering the acute and convalescent phases of COVID-19 were provided by collaborators in the United States, Italy and Spain. The repertoires were released in a freely available public database intended as a resource for research on the immune response to SARS-CoV-2. Subjects who had been exposed to COVID-19, were actively infected with it, or had recovered from it provided the deeply sampled blood TCRbeta repertoires that made up the dataset. The material from the prospective study consisted of cDNA or gDNA derived from T cells, B-cell-depleted T cells, or PBMCs. HLA class I and class II types, where available, came from metadata supplied by the sample provider rather than from assay-based typing. Samples came from the ongoing ImmuneRACE study (first 160 participants) plus 1,254 subjects from 6 global collaborators. The sample metadata nearly always contained a de-identified subject ID, COVID-19 status, age in years and sex. General conclusions and limits of the study: Clinical and demographic metadata were provided uncurated, with the amount varying by source and participant.

The sample consisted of peripheral blood. The chain is assembled from TRBV28 and TRBJ1-3; no D gene can be assigned with confidence. This sequence was found in a woman aged 70-85 years with COVID-19, enrolled during active disease. This receptor carries the CDR3 CASSLREFSGNTIYF. The nucleotide sequence reads TGTGCCAGCAGTTTACGTGAGTTCTCTGGAAACACCATATATTTT.